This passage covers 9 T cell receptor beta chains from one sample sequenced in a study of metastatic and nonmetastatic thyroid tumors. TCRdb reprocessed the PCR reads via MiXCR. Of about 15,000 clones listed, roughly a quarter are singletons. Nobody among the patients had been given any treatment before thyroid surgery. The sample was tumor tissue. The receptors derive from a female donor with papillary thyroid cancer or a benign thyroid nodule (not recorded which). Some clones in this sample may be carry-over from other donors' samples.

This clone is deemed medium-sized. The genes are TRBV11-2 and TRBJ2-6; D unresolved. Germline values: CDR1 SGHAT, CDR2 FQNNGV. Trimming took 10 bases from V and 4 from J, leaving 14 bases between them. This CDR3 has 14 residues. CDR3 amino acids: CAIPASWGANVLTF. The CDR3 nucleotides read TGTGCCATCCCAGCGTCTTGGGGGGCCAACGTCCTGACTTTC.

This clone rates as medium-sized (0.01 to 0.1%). CDR3 amino acids: CASSPKRDRSYEQYF. The CDR3 DNA follows: TGTGCCAGCAGCCCAAAGCGGGACAGGTCCTACGAGCAGTACTTC. The genes are TRBV7-8 and TRBJ2-7, with D maybe TRBD1 (8 bases). Germline V gene sequence: CDR1 SGHVS, CDR2 FQNEAQ. The germline V and J ends were trimmed by 5 bases and 1 base, with 15 bases remaining between them. The CDR3 has 15 amino acids.

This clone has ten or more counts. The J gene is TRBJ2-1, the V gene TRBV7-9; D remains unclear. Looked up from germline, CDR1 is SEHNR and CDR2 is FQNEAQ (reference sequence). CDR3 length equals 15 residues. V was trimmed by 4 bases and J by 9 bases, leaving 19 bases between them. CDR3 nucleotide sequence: TGTGCCAGCAGCTCGCCCGACAAATTTATAGGTGAGCAGTTCTTC. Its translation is CASSSPDKFIGEQFF.

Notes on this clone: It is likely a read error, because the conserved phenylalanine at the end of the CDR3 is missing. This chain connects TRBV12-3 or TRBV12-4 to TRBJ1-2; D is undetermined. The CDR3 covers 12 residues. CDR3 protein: CASQDDLYVYTL. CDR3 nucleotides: TGTGCCTCTCAGGACGACCTCTATGTCTACACCCTC.

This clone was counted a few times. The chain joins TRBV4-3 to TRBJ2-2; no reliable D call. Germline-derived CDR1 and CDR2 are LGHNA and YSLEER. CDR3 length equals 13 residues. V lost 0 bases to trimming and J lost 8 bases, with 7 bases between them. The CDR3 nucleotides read TGCGCCAGCAGCCAAGATCGGATAGGGGAGCTGTTTTTT. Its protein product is CASSQDRIGELFF.

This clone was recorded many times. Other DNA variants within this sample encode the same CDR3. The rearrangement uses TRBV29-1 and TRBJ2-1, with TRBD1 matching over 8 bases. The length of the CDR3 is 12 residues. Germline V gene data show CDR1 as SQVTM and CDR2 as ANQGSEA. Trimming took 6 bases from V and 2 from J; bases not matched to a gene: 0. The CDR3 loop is CSVDRAYNEQFF. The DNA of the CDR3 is TGCAGCGTGGACAGGGCCTACAATGAGCAGTTCTTC.

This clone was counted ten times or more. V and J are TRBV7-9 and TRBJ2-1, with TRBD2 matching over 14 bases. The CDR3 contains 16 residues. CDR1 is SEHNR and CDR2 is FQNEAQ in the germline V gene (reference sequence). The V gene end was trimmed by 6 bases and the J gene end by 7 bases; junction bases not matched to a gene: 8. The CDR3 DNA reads TGTGCCAGCAGTCATACGGGACTAGCGGGGGTGAATGAGCAGTTCTTC. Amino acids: CASSHTGLAGVNEQFF.

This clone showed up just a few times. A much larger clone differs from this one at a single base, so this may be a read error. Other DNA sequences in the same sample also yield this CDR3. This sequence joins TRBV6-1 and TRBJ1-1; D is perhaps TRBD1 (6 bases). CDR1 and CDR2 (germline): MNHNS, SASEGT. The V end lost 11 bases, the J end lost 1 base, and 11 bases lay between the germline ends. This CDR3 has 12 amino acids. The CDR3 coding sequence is TGTGCCGTCAGGGGTCAGAACACTGAAGCTTTCTTT. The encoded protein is CAVRGQNTEAFF.

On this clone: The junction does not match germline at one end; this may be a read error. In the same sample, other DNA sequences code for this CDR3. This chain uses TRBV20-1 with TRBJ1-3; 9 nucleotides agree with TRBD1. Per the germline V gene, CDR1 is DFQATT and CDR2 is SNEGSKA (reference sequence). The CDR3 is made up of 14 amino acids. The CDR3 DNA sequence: TGCAGCGCTAGGGGGGGACAGGGTGGAAACACCATATATTTT. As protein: CSARGGQGGNTIYF.